What follows describes a single T cell receptor beta chain. The data derive from a study of blood T cell repertoires in COVID-19. Study summary: Sites across the United States, Italy and Spain contributed samples from acute and convalescent COVID-19.

Sequenced by immunoSEQ multiplex PCR; TCRdb stores in-frame clones only, minus some. The sample includes roughly 180,000 clones, roughly 87% seen only once; the top ten take approximately 10%. V dropped 0 bases and J dropped 14; count of bases not matched to a gene: 5. The germline CDR1 and CDR2 sequences are KGHSH and LQKENI. The CDR3 is 13 residues long. The rearrangement links TRBV18 to TRBJ1-4; 8 bases are a match to TRBD1. The material sequenced was PBMCs or T cells enriched from blood (not recorded which). This sequence originates from a man aged 50-60 years who had recovered from COVID-19. The CDR3: CASSPPGQGNLFF. CDR3 sequence (DNA): TGTGCCAGCTCACCACCTGGACAGGGTAATCTGTTTTTT.